Listed below are T cell receptor beta chains from one sample, sequenced in a study of human T cells and chemical hapten exposure. TCRdb passed the RACE reads through MiXCR, listing each CDR3 protein once. The data hold about 380,000 distinct CDR3 sequences, with more than 4.5% observed a single time. Material: whole blood, obtained in connection with sensitization to the hapten diphenylcyclopropenone (DPC). The source is a woman aged 45 to 65 with alopecia areata. Some clones in this sample may be carry-over from other donors' samples. Both conserved end residues are part of each CDR3. D genes are given only for firm matches. Where a row states a size, it is once, few, many or the class of an expanded clone; other rows omit it.

clone size	V gene	J gene	D gene	CDR3 DNA	CDR3 protein
many	TRBV25-1	TRBJ1-6	.	TGTGCCACTGCGTGGCAGGGAAATTCACCCCTCCACTTT	CATAWQGNSPLHF
few	TRBV7-9	TRBJ2-1	TRBD1	TGTGCCAGCAGCGGAGGACAGGGCAGGGGCAATGAGCAGTTCTTC	CASSGGQGRGNEQFF
few	TRBV28	TRBJ1-5	.	TGTGCCAGCAGTTCCCCGGACCAGCCCCAGCATTTT	CASSSPDQPQHF
many	TRBV6-5	TRBJ1-1	.	TGTGCCAGCAGTAGTCCGGGGAGTTGGACTGAAGCTTTCTTT	CASSSPGSWTEAFF
many	TRBV2	TRBJ2-3	.	TGTGCCAGCAGTGAAAGACCAAAAGGGGCAGATACGCAGTATTTT	CASSERPKGADTQYF
few	TRBV9	TRBJ1-1	.	TGTGCCAGCAGCGGGGAGCAGCATGGTACTGAAGCTTTCTTT	CASSGEQHGTEAFF
few	TRBV20-1	TRBJ1-2	.	TGCAGTGCTAGTTCCATCGACGGAGACTACACCTTC	CSASSIDGDYTF
many	TRBV29-1	TRBJ2-1	TRBD1	TGCAGCGTTCTGACAGGGGACGGCAATGAGCAGTTCTTC	CSVLTGDGNEQFF
.	TRBV9	TRBJ2-4	.	TGTGCCAGCAGCCCCCGGACAGAAAACATTCAGTACTTC	CASSPRTENIQYF
.	TRBV5-1	TRBJ2-5	.	TGCGCCAGCAGCTCAGACGGAACGGAGACCCAGTACTTC	CASSSDGTETQYF
few	TRBV3-1	TRBJ1-3	.	TGTGCCAGCAGCCAAGGGGGACACTCTGGAAACACCATATATTTT	CASSQGGHSGNTIYF
few	TRBV7-2	TRBJ1-6	.	TGTGCCAGCAGCTTGAGGGGAGAGGGTTCACCCCTCCACTTT	CASSLRGEGSPLHF
many	TRBV28	TRBJ2-1	TRBD2	TGTGCCAGCAGCCCTAGCGGGATCGGCTACAATGAGCAGTTCTTC	CASSPSGIGYNEQFF
few	TRBV20-1	TRBJ1-4	.	TGCAGTGCTACCTCCCTCGGGGGGGCAGGTGAAAAACTGTTTTTT	CSATSLGGAGEKLFF
many	TRBV4-1	TRBJ1-1	.	TGCGCCAGCGGGGGCGTTGGTTCTATGACTGAAGCTTTCTTT	CASGGVGSMTEAFF
.	TRBV20-1	TRBJ2-6	.	TGCAGTGCTAGAGAACCTTGGGCCAACGTCCTGACTTTC	CSAREPWANVLTF
.	TRBV6-2/TRBV6-3	TRBJ2-4	TRBD2	TGTGCCAGCAGCCCGACTAGCGGAGGATTAAAAAACATTCAGTACTTC	CASSPTSGGLKNIQYF
.	TRBV5-5	TRBJ1-1	TRBD1	TGTGCCAGCAGCTTTTGGACAGGCCACACTGAAGCTTTCTTT	CASSFWTGHTEAFF
many	TRBV21-1	TRBJ2-1	.	TGTGCCAGCAGCTCCCGAGGCCGGGGGGACAATGAGCAGTTCTTC	CASSSRGRGDNEQFF
few	TRBV28	TRBJ1-2	.	TGTGCCAGCACCCCGGCATCGCGGGGTATCACCTTC	CASTPASRGITF
many	TRBV29-1	TRBJ1-1	.	TGCAGCGTAGGAGGGGAAGCTTTCTTT	CSVGGEAFF
few	TRBV27	TRBJ2-3	.	TGTGCCAGCAGTTCGCCGGGACTCTACACAGATACGCAGTATTTT	CASSSPGLYTDTQYF
many	TRBV7-9	TRBJ1-5	.	TGTGCCAGCAGTTCGGATTATAGCAATCAGCCCCAGCATTTT	CASSSDYSNQPQHF
many	TRBV20-1	TRBJ1-5	TRBD1	TGCAGTGCTCAGGGGGGACAGAGTAATCAGCCCCAGCATTTT	CSAQGGQSNQPQHF
few	TRBV20-1	TRBJ1-2	TRBD1	TGCAGTGCTAGCATGGACAGGGAATTCGGCTACACCTTC	CSASMDREFGYTF
many	TRBV7-2	TRBJ1-1	.	TGTGCCAGCAGCTTAGAGGGCAGGGTTTCAACTGAAGCTTTCTTT	CASSLEGRVSTEAFF
many	TRBV28	TRBJ2-6	TRBD1	TGTGCCACCGCCGGGACAGCCCTGACGGGGGCCAACGTCCTGACTTTC	CATAGTALTGANVLTF
few	TRBV20-1	TRBJ2-7	TRBD2	TGCAGTGCCCTCCGGACTAGCGGGAGCCCCCTCTACGAGCAGTACTTC	CSALRTSGSPLYEQYF
.	TRBV11-2	TRBJ2-1	.	TGTGCCAGCAGCTTAGACCGGACATTGAATGAGCAGTTCTTC	CASSLDRTLNEQFF
many	TRBV29-1	TRBJ2-5	TRBD2	TGCAGCGTTGTTAGGTTAGCGGGAGAAGAGACCCAGTACTTC	CSVVRLAGEETQYF
many	TRBV7-2	TRBJ2-5	.	TGTGCCAGCAGCTTATCAGGGCCCGAGACCCAGTACTTC	CASSLSGPETQYF
few	TRBV7-2	TRBJ2-2	.	TGTGCCAGCAGCTTTACAGCCGTGAACACCGGGGAGCTGTTTTTT	CASSFTAVNTGELFF
many	TRBV25-1	TRBJ1-1	.	TGTGCCAGCAGCGGAATGAACACTGAAGCTTTCTTT	CASSGMNTEAFF
many	TRBV7-6	TRBJ1-2	.	TGTGCCAGCAGCCCATCGGAAGCTAACTATGGCTACACCTTC	CASSPSEANYGYTF
many	TRBV9	TRBJ1-5	.	TGTGCCAGCAGCCCACTTGCGGGCGATCAGCCCCAGCATTTT	CASSPLAGDQPQHF
many	TRBV6-6	TRBJ2-6	TRBD1	TGTGCCAGCAGCCGGACAGGGCGGTCTGGGGCCAACGTCCTGACTTTC	CASSRTGRSGANVLTF
many	TRBV7-2	TRBJ2-3	.	TGTGCCAGCAGCTTACTGTTGGCTAGCACAGATACGCAGTATTTT	CASSLLLASTDTQYF
many	TRBV20-1	TRBJ2-3	.	TGCAGTGCTGGCGGGCAACATACGCAGTATTTT	CSAGGQHTQYF
many	TRBV5-1	TRBJ2-2	TRBD1	TGCGCCAGCAGCTTTGACAGGGCCGGGGAGCTGTTTTTT	CASSFDRAGELFF
many	TRBV12-3/TRBV12-4	TRBJ2-3	.	TGTGCCAGCACCCCAGGCAGAACAGATACGCAGTATTTT	CASTPGRTDTQYF
many	TRBV21-1	TRBJ2-2	.	TGTGCCAGCAGCAAAGCGCTTTCCAGACCGAACACCGGGGAGCTGTTTTTT	CASSKALSRPNTGELFF
many	TRBV28	TRBJ2-1	.	TGTGCCAGCAGTTTTTTAGGTACCGACAATGAGCAGTTCTTC	CASSFLGTDNEQFF
few	TRBV27	TRBJ1-5	.	TGTGCCAGCAGCCGGGGACCGCTTTCTCATCAGCCCCAGCATTTT	CASSRGPLSHQPQHF
many	TRBV6-5	TRBJ1-5	.	TGTGCCAGCAGTTTTGACAGGAAGAGCAATCAGCCCCAGCATTTT	CASSFDRKSNQPQHF
many	TRBV6-5	TRBJ2-5	.	TGTGCCAGCGGGGTTCCGACCCAGTACTTC	CASGVPTQYF
few	TRBV20-1	TRBJ1-2	.	TGCAGTGCTAGATCACCGGAGGACTATGGCTACACCTTC	CSARSPEDYGYTF
few	TRBV20-1	TRBJ1-5	TRBD1	TGCAGTGCCCCCGGACAGGGCAATGGAGCCCAGCATTTT	CSAPGQGNGAQHF
few	TRBV7-9	TRBJ2-1	.	TGTGCCAGCAGCTTAGATCTCGTTAAAGAGCAGTTCTTC	CASSLDLVKEQFF
many	TRBV29-1	TRBJ2-1	.	TGCAGCGTTGAAGACGGGAATGAGCAGTTCTTC	CSVEDGNEQFF
few	TRBV3-1	TRBJ2-1	.	TGTGCCAGCAGCCAAGTGACCCCCTGGTTAGCTGGTCAGGATGAGCAGTTCTTC	CASSQVTPWLAGQDEQFF
many	TRBV2	TRBJ2-3	TRBD2	TGTGCCAGCAGTGACCTAGCGGCAGATACGCAGTATTTT	CASSDLAADTQYF
many	TRBV5-3	TRBJ2-4	.	TGTGCCAGAAGCTTGGTTGAGGGCCGGGACCAGAAAAACATTCAGTACTTC	CARSLVEGRDQKNIQYF
many	TRBV15	TRBJ2-1	.	TGTGCCACCAGCAGAGTCCCAGGGGCGGATGAGCAGTTCTTC	CATSRVPGADEQFF
.	TRBV3-1	TRBJ2-3	TRBD2	TGTGCCAGCAGCCAAGATAGGCCCCCTCCAGGGACTATCACAGATACGCAGTATTTT	CASSQDRPPPGTITDTQYF
many	TRBV27	TRBJ1-1	TRBD1	TGTGCCAGCAGTTCCCAAGAGACAGGGTGGGGAGCTAGTGGAACTGAAGCTTTCTTT	CASSSQETGWGASGTEAFF
many	TRBV11-2	TRBJ1-6	TRBD1	TGTGCCAGCAGCTTAAGCGGGACAGGGAATTCACCCCTCCACTTT	CASSLSGTGNSPLHF
many	TRBV5-5	TRBJ2-1	TRBD2	TGTGCCAGCAGTGCCGGACTAGCGGGAGCTGGTGAGCAGTTCTTC	CASSAGLAGAGEQFF
.	TRBV27	TRBJ1-1	.	TGTGCCAGCAGTTTTGGACCGGTAGCTTTCTTT	CASSFGPVAFF
.	TRBV4-1	TRBJ1-2	.	TGCGCCAGCAGCCAAACCAGGGTGGCTAACTATGGCTACACCTTC	CASSQTRVANYGYTF